Described below is a single T cell receptor beta chain sequence and its context. Its matching antigen is unknown. Evenly divided among several immunoSEQ plates was the genomic DNA of each subset. Repertoires were generated with immunoSEQ multiplex PCR, while TCRdb's copy carries only in-frame clones and drops some. The table includes fewer than 1.4 million clones, 70% to 80% detected once. This entry comes from a study of shared clonotypes between healthy human individuals. Study-wide results and caveats: The naive CD4 repertoires of a handful of donors were compared, and roughly 5% of clonotypes were shared.

Germline loops: CDR1 MNHNY, CDR2 SVGAGI (reference sequence). CDR3 length: 15 amino acids. The V gene end was trimmed by 6 bases and the J gene end by 0 bases; junction bases not matched to a gene: 3. Every donor was a Caucasian adult from Nashville, Tennessee. A CD45RA+ naive subset and a CD45RA-negative memory subset were split from CD4+ cells. Sequencing input: memory CD4+ T cells from PBMCs. Subset indicated: CD45RA-negative fraction. The source is a man aged 18 to 29 in good health. Some clones in this sample may be carry-over from other donors' samples. This chain uses TRBV6-6 with TRBJ2-1, with 9 nucleotides matching TRBD2. CDR3 in amino acids: CASRDSGSSYNEQFF. CDR3 sequence (DNA): TGTGCCAGCAGGGATAGCGGGAGCTCCTACAATGAGCAGTTCTTC.